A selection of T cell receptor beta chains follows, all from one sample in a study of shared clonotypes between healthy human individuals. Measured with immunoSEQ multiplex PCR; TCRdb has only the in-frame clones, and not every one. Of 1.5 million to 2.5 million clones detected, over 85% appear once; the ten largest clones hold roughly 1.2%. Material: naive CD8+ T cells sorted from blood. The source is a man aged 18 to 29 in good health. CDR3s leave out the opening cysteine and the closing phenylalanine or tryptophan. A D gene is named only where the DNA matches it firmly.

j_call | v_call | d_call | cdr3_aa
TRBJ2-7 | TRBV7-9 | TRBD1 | ASSLGGQVSYEQY
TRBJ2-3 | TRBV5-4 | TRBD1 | ASSLSAGGADTQY
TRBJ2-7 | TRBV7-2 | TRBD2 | ASSFGQREGLEQY
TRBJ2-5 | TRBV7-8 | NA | ASSLVNPHGAGETQY
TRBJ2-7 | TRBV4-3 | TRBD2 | ASSPGTSGYEQY
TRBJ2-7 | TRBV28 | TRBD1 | ASSTQFPDRGLVGEQY
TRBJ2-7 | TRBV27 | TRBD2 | ASSLGAGGPGEQY
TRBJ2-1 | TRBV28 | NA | ASSPHHMPFGYNEQF
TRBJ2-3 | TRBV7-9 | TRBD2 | ASSLFAGASDTQY
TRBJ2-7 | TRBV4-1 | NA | ASSPDRTPSYEQY
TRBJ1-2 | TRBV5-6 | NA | ASSFQGDGYT
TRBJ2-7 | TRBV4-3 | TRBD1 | ASSQAQGATYEQY
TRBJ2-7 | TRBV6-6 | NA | ASSPFGVSYEQY
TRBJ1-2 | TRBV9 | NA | ASSDGGVRYGYT
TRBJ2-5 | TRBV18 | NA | ASSPGSGQETQY
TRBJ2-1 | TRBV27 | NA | ASSLAGVNEQF
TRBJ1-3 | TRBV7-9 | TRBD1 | ASSTGQGAGNTIY
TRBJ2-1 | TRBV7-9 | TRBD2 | ASSPRAGTSGDNEQF
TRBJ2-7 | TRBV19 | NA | ASSIGPGYEQY
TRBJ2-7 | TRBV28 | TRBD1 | ASSLLQGDYEQY
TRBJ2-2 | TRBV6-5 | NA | ASSYSLIYGELF
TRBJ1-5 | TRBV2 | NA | ASSKDYSEPQH
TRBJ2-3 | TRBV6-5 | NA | ASSYGVGGTDTQY
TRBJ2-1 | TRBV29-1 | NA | SVEPGPGSYNEQF
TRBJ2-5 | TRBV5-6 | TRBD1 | ASSLKADRGAWETQY
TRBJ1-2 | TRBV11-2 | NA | ASSLGPGPNYGYT
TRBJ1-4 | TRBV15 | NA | ATSTGENEKLF
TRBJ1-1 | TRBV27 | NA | ASSPSNTEAF
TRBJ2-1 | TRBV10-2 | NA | ASSDGVVIHNEQF
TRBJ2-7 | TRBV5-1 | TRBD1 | ASSPTWEQGPSYEQY
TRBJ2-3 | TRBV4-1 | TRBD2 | ASTLLAGVRDTQY
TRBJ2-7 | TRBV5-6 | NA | ASSLLGSYEQY
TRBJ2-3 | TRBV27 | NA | ASSFLLSSTDTQY
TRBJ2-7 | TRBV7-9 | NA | ASSLDAEASYEQY
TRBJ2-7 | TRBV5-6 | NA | ASSREREGPYEQY
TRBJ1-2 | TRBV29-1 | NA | SVESPGGYGYT
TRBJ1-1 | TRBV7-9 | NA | ASSLAAGANTEAF
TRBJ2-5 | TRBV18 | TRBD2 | ASSPRPAGGLETQY
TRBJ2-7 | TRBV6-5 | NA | ASSYSWESVDEQY
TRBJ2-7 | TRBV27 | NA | ASSLSSAYEQY
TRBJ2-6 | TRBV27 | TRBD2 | ASSLSAGVYSGANVLT
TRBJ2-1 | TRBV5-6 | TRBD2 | ASSLALAEDNEQF
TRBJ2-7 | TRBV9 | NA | ASSVESSYEQY
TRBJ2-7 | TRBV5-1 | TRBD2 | ASSLVSGGTYEQY
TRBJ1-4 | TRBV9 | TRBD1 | ASSDGTAHEKLF
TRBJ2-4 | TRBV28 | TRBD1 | ASSLGTGFAKNIQY
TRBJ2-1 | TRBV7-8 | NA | ASSRAYNEQF
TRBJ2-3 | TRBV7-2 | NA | ASSLDARPYTDTQY
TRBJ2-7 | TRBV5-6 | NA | ASSLIGASGHEQY
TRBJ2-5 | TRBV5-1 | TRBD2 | ASSFLAGVSETQY
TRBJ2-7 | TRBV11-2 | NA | ASSLEANYEQY
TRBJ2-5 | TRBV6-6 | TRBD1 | ASSSWTGIIVTQY
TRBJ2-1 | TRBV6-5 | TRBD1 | ASSYSTGAVVHEQF
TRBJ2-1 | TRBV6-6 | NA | ASSYSNLGEQF
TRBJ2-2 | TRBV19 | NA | ASSRTVNTGELF
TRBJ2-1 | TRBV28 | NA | ASSDRASPYNEQF
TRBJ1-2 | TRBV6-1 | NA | ASTDRNYGYT
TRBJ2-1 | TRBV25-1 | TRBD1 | ASSGSAGTGGTNEQF